This paragraph reports one T cell receptor beta chain. Sequencing was performed with immunoSEQ multiplex PCR; in TCRdb, only in-frame clones are kept and a portion is missing. The sample holds approximately 15,000 clones, around four fifths seen once. The data are from a study of technical replicates of blood from a handful of donors. The material sequenced was PBMCs. The sequence derives from a human donor in good health.

The chain's CDR3 is CASSRGTGGEKLFF. In nucleotides, the CDR3 is TGTGCCAGCAGTCGCGGGACAGGGGGGGAAAAACTGTTTTTT. The V gene is TRBV6-5, the J gene TRBJ1-4, with TRBD1 matching 11 bases. This CDR3 has 14 amino acids. The V gene's germline CDR1 is MNHEY and CDR2 SVGAGI. V shed 5 bases and J 8 bases; nucleotides not matched to a gene: 4.